The source of this TCR beta chain is a study of Graves' ophthalmopathy and Graves' hyperthyroidism. The V and J ends lost 8 bases and 0 bases respectively, with 7 bases between them. The length of the CDR3 is 12 residues. The germline CDR1 and CDR2 sequences are LNHDA and SQIVND (reference sequence). Ophthalmopathy cases showed moderate-to-severe activity, scoring CAS ≥3 and NOSPECS ≥4, with duration under 3 months. Diagnoses were established from clinical symptoms, serum thyroxine, TRAb, thyroid ultrasound and orbital computed tomography. As the template, RNA transcripts were used to amplify TCR beta CDR3 regions. First-round RT-PCR employed HTBI primers, with a second-round multiplex PCR after it. TCRdb used MiXCR to reprocess the multiplex PCR reads, holding one entry per CDR3 protein. The data contain about 400,000 distinct CDR3 sequences, 15% to 20% of them singletons. This clonotype was seen ten or more times.

This sequence originates from a woman between 18 and 29 years old with Graves' ophthalmopathy. Sequencing input: peripheral blood. J is TRBJ1-1 and V is TRBV19; D uncertain. CDR3 protein: CASCGMNTEAFF. The CDR3, as DNA: TGTGCCAGTTGTGGGATGAACACTGAAGCTTTCTTT.